The TCR beta chain described here comes from a study of identical twins. CDR1 is ENHRY, CDR2 SYGVKD, per germline. J gave up 4 bases and V 7 bases, and 14 bases lay outside the gene matches. This CDR3 spans 16 amino acids. From the 5' RACE reads, TCRdb called clonotypes with MiXCR, one entry per CDR3 protein. Here the sample spans fewer than 900,000 distinct CDR3 sequences, 15% to 20% being singletons. These same data were also listed under a study on T cells expressing NK-cell markers.

The TCR comes from a woman aged 18-29 years in good health. The sequencing input was PBMCs. This chain links TRBV10-3 with TRBJ2-7; 9 bases are shared with TRBD2. CDR3: CAITPYSGLASYEQYF. In DNA form, the CDR3 reads TGTGCCATCACTCCATATTCGGGACTAGCATCATACGAGCAGTACTTC.